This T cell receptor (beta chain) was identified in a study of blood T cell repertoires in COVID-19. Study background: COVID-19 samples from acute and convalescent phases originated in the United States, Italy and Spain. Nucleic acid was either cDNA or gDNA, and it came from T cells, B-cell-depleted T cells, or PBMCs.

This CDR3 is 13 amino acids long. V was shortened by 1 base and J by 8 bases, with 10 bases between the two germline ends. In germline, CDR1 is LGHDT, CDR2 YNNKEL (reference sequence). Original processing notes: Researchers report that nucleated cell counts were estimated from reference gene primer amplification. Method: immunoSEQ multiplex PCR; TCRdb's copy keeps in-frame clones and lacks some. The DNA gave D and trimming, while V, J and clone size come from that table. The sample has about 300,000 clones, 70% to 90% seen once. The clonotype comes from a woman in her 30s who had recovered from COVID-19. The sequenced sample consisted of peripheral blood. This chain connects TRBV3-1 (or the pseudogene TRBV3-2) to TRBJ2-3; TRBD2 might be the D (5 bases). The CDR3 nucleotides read TGTGCCAGCAGCCAAGGGCGCGCGGGTACGCAGTATTTT. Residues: CASSQGRAGTQYF.